Detailed here is one T cell receptor (beta chain). This clone has a handful of counts. Its antigen remains undetermined. Per-base quality was not reported, and no clone a single base away is much larger than it. From cysteine to phenylalanine, the CDR3 is 15 amino acids long. Just the 45-base CDR3 DNA is kept, in frame starting at base 1. Reading the germline V gene gives CDR1 SGHTA and CDR2 FQGNSA. V has 2 bases trimmed and J has 1 base trimmed; junction bases matching no gene number 1. This specimen comes from a study of cytomegalovirus exposure and HLA in healthy donors listed by TCRdb under 2017. Turning to the overall study: According to an earlier analysis of 587 of the donors, about 179 million T cells yielded 117 million unique TCR beta sequences and more than 250 Gb of sequence data. An early release that covered about 640 HLA-typed donors contained around 330 gigabases of sequencing data and 80 million or so unique TCR sequences. Of the 300 to 500 genotyped donors, roughly 76% were placed in the genetic ancestry cluster associated with self-reported Caucasian donors. The study aimed to test whether signatures of past pathogen exposure could be identified by cataloging public T cell receptors. Using immunosequencing, the study profiled T cell repertoires from fewer than 700 subjects and related those repertoires to cytomegalovirus serostatus. In addition to the first cohort of 666 subjects, a separate validation cohort of 100 to 150 different subjects was used. The study combined high-throughput TCR immunosequencing, statistical association of individual TCRs with disease status, and machine learning to predict cytomegalovirus infection status. In a later analysis, previously published TCR beta repertoires from about 670 donors were re-analyzed and high-resolution HLA genotyping was added so that TCR occurrence patterns could be studied. The later analysis used no new phenotypic data to find candidate immune exposures, relying instead on TCR beta sequences and their occurrence across donors. An earlier analysis of 587 of the donors applied high-throughput TCR beta sequencing to assess whether each TCR beta V gene segment acted as functional or pseudogenic. Donor age, sex, ethnicity and CMV serostatus were compiled alongside the repertoire data. A later genetic analysis used genome-wide SNP genotypes for about 65% of the 666 donors, treating that subset as a discovery cohort. Every repertoire in the discovery cohort had been generated on one and the same sequencing platform. HLA typing included class I and class II loci at four-digit resolution. Typing coverage differed by locus: A, B, C, DRB1 and DQB1 were typed in roughly 620-640 donors, DQA1 in 500 to 550, DPA1 in 606, and DPB1 in just under 490. Roughly 5 DR-DQ haplotypes were handled as single units for association and clustering because linkage in the cohort was strong. Across 300 to 400 genotyped donors of the cohort, an average of roughly 250,000 unique TCR beta nucleotide sequences per donor were sequenced, and roughly a sixth of those sequences were non-productive.

Libraries were constructed by the immunoSEQ multiplex PCR assay. The multiplex PCR relied on a mix of 60 forward primers for TCR Vbeta segments and 13 reverse primers for TCR Jbeta segments. The CDR3 region of rearranged TCR beta genes was amplified from genomic DNA with a multiplex PCR assay. On the Illumina HiSeq System, the amplified TCR beta libraries were sequenced as 87-base-pair reads. The paper's processing steps were these. In a later analysis, 70 million to 95 million unique TCR beta chains were counted across the roughly 670 repertoires, and about 10 million of these chains were shared by at least two donors. Raw reads were error-corrected and collapsed into unique sequences by a nearest-neighbor algorithm in which closely related sequences were merged to remove PCR and sequencing errors. V, D and J gene segments were assigned by aligning CDR3 sequences to IMGT reference sequences. For a sequence to be retained, at least a six-nucleotide match to both a V gene segment and a J gene segment was required. A rearrangement counted as productive if the CDR3 had no stop codons and remained in frame with V and J, and every other rearrangement counted as non-productive. CDR3 was defined by IMGT convention, running from the second conserved V-encoded cysteine to the conserved J-encoded phenylalanine. The earlier analysis of roughly 590 of the donors excluded sequences that lacked an unambiguous match to a single V gene segment. In an earlier analysis of 587 of the donors, V segments were called functional above 56.7% productive rearrangements and were called segregating when the between-donor standard deviation exceeded 5%. A statistical classification framework was built to diagnose cytomegalovirus status from the catalog of TCR beta chain sequences. In a later analysis, V and J genes were assigned by comparing TCR nucleotide sequences against IMGT/GENE-DB human TR gene sequences. In a later analysis, CDR3 sequences and most-parsimonious VDJ recombination scenarios were assigned using the TCRdist pipeline. In a later analysis, each TCR beta chain was defined by its CDR3 amino acid sequence together with its V-gene family, and reads lacking a unique V-gene family were excluded. As a way to deal with suspected cross-contamination and a sequencing artifact, a later analysis dropped approximately 590 nucleotide sequences that were highly shared and had low generation probability. In a later analysis, a clonal expansion index for each public chain was calculated from normalized within-repertoire ranks of inferred template counts. In a later analysis, generation probabilities were computed using a VDJ recombination model fitted to out-of-frame rearrangements, and the results were checked against IGoR. In a later analysis, TCR-TCR, TCR-HLA and TCR-CMV co-occurrence was scored with hypergeometric tests, and a repertoire-size bias correction was applied to TCR pairs. A later analysis estimated false discovery rates by permuting HLA or CMV assignments 20 times. In a later analysis, co-occurring TCRs were grouped using DBSCAN, and TCRdist sequence similarity was added for clustering within HLA-allele-positive subsets. Co-occurrence clustering excluded repertoires with fewer than 30,000 or more than 120,000 public chains, plus five with anomalous nucleotide sharing. In its TCRdb copy, this immuneACCESS table keeps in-frame sequences only and misses some clones. Where compared with another copy, unresolved V genes explain less than half of these, and the others have no known cause. For V, J and clone size, that table is used; D and trimming come from the DNA. Here the sample has about 130,000 clones; 72% occur a single time. The top ten hold roughly 4% of the sample.

The cohort comprised 710 or so healthy bone marrow donors. At the time of sampling, every cohort member was nominally healthy, though immune exposures that went unrecorded were likely present. The donor was CMV seropositive and was included in the group of almost 300 seropositive cohort members. A peripheral blood sample was collected from each donor, and TCR beta sequencing was performed on peripheral blood mononuclear cells. Genomic DNA was extracted from the blood cell samples with the Qiagen DNeasy Blood Extraction Kit. What the authors observed across the whole study: A later genetic analysis reported fewer N-insertions in productive TCRs among donors in an Asian-associated ancestry cluster than the approximately 670-donor mean. According to a later analysis, TCR association rates differed among HLA loci, with DRB1 alleles showing the most associated TCRs and HLA-C alleles showing the fewest. Broadly in line with IMGT annotations, most TCR beta V segments showed up in productive rearrangements about 87% or about 30% of the time in an earlier analysis of 450 to 600 of the donors. In vitro tests confirmed that three of the cytomegalovirus-associated TCR beta chains recognize cytomegalovirus antigens. The only immune exposure information available for the cohort was CMV serostatus. Compared with equally common non-associated chains, HLA-associated TCR beta chains in a later analysis were more clonally expanded and had lower generation probabilities. Because some donors lacked HLA typing at each locus, the association tests relied only on the typed subset. At a false discovery rate of 0.05, a later analysis linked about 17,000 TCR beta sequences to specific HLA alleles. The earlier analysis of 450 to 700 of the donors excluded roughly 17 rarely observed V segments, including chromosome 9 orphons, because counts were too low. The classifier was reported to diagnose cytomegalovirus status with high specificity and sensitivity in both the original cohort and the validation cohort. The authors suggested that the approach could potentially be extended to other disease states and immunological phenotypes. Most CMV-associated TCR beta chains appeared to be HLA-restricted in a later analysis, and the HLA associations seemed to be driven largely by CMV exposure. Most TCR sequences were seen in very few donors, while some public TCRs were found in many individuals. A total of fewer than 200 TCR beta chains were listed by the study as associated with cytomegalovirus. Correlated functional status among segregating V segments might be attributable to linkage disequilibrium, but an unknown experimental factor could not be ruled out. A cluster of highly shared sequence variants was judged likely to be a technical artifact of the sequencing pipeline. A further reported finding was that TCR beta sequences accurately predicted the HLA-A and HLA-B alleles for most subjects in the first cohort. In a later genetic analysis, a missense DCLRE1C variant was associated with V-gene and J-gene trimming of TCR beta chains, and the association was replicated in an independent cohort. When HLA alleles, especially DR and DQ, strongly co-occurred, TCR associations were difficult to assign to individual alleles. Because the 87-base-pair reads could not distinguish some IMGT-functional V segments, including TRBV6-2 and TRBV6-3, those segments were excluded. This cohort had only TCR beta chains sequenced, and the lack of alpha or paired-chain data limited which features could be detected. According to a later analysis, parvovirus B19, influenza, CMV and Epstein-Barr virus appeared linked to several top co-occurrence clusters. Roughly uniform sequencing depth across donors was assumed in presence/absence analyses, although this assumption may not hold.

Material for sequencing was PBMCs. The sequence is built from TRBV7-2 and TRBJ2-2; 7 middle bases align to TRBD1. The TCR was taken from a man aged 50-60 years in good health and CMV-seropositive. The CDR3 here reads CASSLRGQNTGELFF. The DNA sequence is given as TGTGCCAGCAGCTTAAGGGGGCAGAACACCGGGGAGCTGTTTTTT.